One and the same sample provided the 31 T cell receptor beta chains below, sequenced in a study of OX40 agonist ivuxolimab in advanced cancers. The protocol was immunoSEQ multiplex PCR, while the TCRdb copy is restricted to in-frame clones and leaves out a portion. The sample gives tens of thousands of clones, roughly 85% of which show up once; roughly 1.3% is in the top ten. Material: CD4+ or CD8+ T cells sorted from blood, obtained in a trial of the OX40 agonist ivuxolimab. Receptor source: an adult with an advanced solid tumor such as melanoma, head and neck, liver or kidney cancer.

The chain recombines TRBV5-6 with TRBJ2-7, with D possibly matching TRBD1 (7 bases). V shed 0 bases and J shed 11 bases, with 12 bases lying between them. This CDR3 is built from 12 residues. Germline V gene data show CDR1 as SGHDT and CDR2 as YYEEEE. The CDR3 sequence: CASSLEEGAEYF. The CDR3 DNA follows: TGTGCCAGCAGCTTGGAGGAGGGGGCTGAGTACTTC. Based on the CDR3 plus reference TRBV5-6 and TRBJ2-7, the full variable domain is DAGVTQSPTHLIKTRGQQVTLRCSPKSGHDTVSWYQQALGQGPQFIFQYYEEEERQRGNFPDRFSGHQFPNYSSELNVNALLLGDSALYLCASSLEEGAEYFGPGTRLTVT.

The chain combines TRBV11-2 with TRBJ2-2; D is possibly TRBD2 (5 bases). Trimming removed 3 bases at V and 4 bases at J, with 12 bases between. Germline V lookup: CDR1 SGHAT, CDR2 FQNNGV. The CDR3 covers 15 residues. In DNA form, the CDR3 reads TGTGCCAGCAGCTTCCCTGAGGGAATCACCGGGGAGCTGTTTTTT. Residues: CASSFPEGITGELFF.

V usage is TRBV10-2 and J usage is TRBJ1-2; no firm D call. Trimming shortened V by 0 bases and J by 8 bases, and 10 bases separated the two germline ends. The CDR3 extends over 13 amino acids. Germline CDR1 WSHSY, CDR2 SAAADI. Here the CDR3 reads CASSESIPVGYTF. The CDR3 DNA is TGCGCCAGCAGTGAGTCTATCCCCGTGGGCTACACCTTC.

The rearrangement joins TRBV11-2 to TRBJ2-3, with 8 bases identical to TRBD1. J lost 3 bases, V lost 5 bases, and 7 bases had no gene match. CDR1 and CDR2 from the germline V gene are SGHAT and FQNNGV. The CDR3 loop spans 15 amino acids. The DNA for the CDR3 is TGTGCCAGCAGCAGACGGACAGGGAAGACAGATACGCAGTATTTT. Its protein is CASSRRTGKTDTQYF. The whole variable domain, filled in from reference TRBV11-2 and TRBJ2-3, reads EAGVAQSPRYKIIEKRQSVAFWCNPISGHATLYWYQQILGQGPKLLIQFQNNGVVDDSQLPKDRFSAERLKGVDSTLKIQPAKLEDSAVYLCASSRRTGKTDTQYFGPGTRLTVL.

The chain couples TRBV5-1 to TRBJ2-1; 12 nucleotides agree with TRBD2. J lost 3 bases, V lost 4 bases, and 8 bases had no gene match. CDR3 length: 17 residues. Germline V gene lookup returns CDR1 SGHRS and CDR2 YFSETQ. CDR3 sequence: CASSPGGTSGFYNEQFF. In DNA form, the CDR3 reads TGCGCCAGCAGCCCGGGTGGGACTAGCGGGTTCTACAATGAGCAGTTCTTC.

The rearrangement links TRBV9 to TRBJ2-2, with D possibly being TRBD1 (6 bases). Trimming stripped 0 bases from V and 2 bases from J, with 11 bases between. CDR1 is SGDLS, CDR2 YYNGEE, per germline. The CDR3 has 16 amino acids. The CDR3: CASSVAEQGNTGELFF. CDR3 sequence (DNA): TGTGCCAGCAGCGTAGCCGAACAGGGAAACACCGGGGAGCTGTTTTTT. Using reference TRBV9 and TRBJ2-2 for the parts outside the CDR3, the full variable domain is DSGVTQTPKHLITATGQRVTLRCSPRSGDLSVYWYQQSLDQGLQFLIQYYNGEERAKGNILERFSAQQFPDLHSELNLSSLELGDSALYFCASSVAEQGNTGELFFGEGSRLTVL.

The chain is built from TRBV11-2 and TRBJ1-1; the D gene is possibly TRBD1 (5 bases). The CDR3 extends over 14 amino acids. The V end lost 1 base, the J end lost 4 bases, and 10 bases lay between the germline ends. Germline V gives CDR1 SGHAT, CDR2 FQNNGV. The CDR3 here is CASSLGRGGTEAFF. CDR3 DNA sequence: TGTGCCAGCAGCTTAGGACGGGGGGGCACTGAAGCTTTCTTT.

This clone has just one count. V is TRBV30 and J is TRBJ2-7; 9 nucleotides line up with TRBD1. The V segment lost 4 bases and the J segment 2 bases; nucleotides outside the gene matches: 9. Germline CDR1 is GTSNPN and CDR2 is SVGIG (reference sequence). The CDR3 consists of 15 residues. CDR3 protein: CAWTGQGSNTYEQYF. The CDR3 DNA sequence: TGTGCCTGGACGGGACAGGGTAGTAATACCTACGAGCAGTACTTC.

As DNA, the CDR3 is TGCGCCAGCAGCTTGGAAGTGACTGGAAACACCATATATTTT. It is translated as CASSLEVTGNTIYF. This chain links TRBV5-1 with TRBJ1-3; D remains ambiguous. This CDR3 has 14 residues. Trimming stripped 0 bases from V and 2 bases from J, with 6 bases between. Germline CDR1 and CDR2: SGHRS and YFSETQ.

CDR3 sequence (DNA): TGTGCCAGCAGTTTTAATGGGGAGCAGTACTTC. Translation: CASSFNGEQYF. The rearrangement uses TRBV28 and TRBJ2-7; D is undetermined. CDR3 size: 11 residues. V dropped 3 bases and J dropped 7 bases, with 7 bases sitting between them. Per germline, CDR1 MDHEN and CDR2 SYDVKM. Based on the CDR3 plus reference TRBV28 and TRBJ2-7, the full variable domain is DVKVTQSSRYLVKRTGEKVFLECVQDMDHENMFWYRQDPGLGLRLIYFSYDVKMKEKGDIPEGYSVSREKKERFSLILESASTNQTSMYLCASSFNGEQYFGPGTRLTVT.

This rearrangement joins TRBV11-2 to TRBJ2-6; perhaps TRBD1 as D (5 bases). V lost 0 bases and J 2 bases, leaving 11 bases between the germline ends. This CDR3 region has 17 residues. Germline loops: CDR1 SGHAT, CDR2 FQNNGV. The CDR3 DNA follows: TGTGCCAGCAGCTTAGAGCGACAGCATACTGGGGCCAACGTCCTGACTTTC. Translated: CASSLERQHTGANVLTF.

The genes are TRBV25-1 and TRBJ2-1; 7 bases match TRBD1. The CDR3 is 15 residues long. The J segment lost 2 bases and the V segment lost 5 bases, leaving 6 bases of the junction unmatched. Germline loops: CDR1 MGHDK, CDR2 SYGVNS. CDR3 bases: TGTGCCAGCAGTCAGACAGGGACAACCTACAATGAGCAGTTCTTC. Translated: CASSQTGTTYNEQFF.

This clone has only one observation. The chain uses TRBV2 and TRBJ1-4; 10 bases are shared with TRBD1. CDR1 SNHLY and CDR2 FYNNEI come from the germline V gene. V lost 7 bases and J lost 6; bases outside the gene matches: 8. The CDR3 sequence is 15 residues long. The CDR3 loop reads CASTRTGTGDEKLFF. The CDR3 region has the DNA TGTGCCAGCACCCGGACCGGGACAGGGGATGAAAAACTGTTTTTT.

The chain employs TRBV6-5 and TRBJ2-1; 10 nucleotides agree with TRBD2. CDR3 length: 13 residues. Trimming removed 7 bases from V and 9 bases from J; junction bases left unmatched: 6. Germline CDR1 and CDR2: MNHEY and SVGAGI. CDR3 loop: CASMLAGGFEQFF. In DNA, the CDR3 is TGTGCCAGCATGTTAGCGGGAGGTTTTGAGCAGTTCTTC.

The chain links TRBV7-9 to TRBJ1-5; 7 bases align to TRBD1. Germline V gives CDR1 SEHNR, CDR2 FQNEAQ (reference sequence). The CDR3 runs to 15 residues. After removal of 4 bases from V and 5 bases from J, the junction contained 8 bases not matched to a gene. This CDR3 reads CASSSDRVGHQPQHF. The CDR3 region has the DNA TGTGCCAGCAGCTCAGACAGGGTGGGCCATCAGCCCCAGCATTTT.

The CDR3 DNA is TGTGCCAGCAGGACCGCGGGGGTCGTAGAGACCCAGTACTTC. Its translation is CASRTAGVVETQYF. The rearrangement uses TRBV11-2 and TRBJ2-5; TRBD2 matches 7 bases. Germline loops: CDR1 SGHAT, CDR2 FQNNGV. Trimming cost V 6 bases and J 4 bases; bases outside gene matches: 8. This CDR3 is built from 14 residues.

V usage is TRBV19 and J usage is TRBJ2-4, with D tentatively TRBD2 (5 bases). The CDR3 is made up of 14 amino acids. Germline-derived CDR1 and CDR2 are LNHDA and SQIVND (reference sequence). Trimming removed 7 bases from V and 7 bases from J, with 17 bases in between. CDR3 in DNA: TGTGCCAGTAACTCGAACCTCGGGGATAACATTCAGTACTTC. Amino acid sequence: CASNSNLGDNIQYF.

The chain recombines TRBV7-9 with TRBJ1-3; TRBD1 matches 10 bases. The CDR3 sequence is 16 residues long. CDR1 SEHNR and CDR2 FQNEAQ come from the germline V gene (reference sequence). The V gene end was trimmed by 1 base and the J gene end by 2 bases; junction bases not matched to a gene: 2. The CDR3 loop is CASSLGQGATGNTIYF. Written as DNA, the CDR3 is TGTGCCAGCAGCTTAGGACAGGGGGCTACTGGAAACACCATATATTTT.

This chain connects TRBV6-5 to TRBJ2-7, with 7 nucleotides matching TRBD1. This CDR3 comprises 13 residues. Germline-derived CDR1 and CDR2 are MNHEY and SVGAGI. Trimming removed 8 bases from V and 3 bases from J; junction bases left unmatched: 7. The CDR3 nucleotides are TGTGCCAGCGTTGGGGACAGCTTCTACGAGCAGTACTTC. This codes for CASVGDSFYEQYF.

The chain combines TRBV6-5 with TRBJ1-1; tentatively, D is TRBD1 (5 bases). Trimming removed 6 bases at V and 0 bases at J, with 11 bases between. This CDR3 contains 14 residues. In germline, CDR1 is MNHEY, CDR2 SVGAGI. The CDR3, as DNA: TGTGCCAGCAGGGGACCCCTATTGAACACTGAAGCTTTCTTT. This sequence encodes CASRGPLLNTEAFF.

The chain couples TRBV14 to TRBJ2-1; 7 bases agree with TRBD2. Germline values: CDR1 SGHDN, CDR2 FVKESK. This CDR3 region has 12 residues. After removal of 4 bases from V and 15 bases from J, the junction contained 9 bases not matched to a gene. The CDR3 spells CASSLTSMAAFF. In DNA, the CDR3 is TGTGCCAGCAGCCTGACTAGCATGGCCGCGTTCTTC.

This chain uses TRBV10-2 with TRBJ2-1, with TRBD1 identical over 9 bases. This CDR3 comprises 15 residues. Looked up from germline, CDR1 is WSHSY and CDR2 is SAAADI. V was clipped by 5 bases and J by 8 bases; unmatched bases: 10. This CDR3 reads CASSFTGQGTHEQFF. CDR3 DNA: TGCGCCAGCAGTTTCACGGGACAGGGTACCCATGAGCAGTTCTTC.

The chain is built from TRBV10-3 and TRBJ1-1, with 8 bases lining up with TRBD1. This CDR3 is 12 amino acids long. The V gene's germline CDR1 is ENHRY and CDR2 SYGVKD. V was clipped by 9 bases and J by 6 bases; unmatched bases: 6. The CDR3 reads CAISTGAPEAFF. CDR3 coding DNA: TGTGCCATATCGACAGGGGCCCCTGAAGCTTTCTTT.

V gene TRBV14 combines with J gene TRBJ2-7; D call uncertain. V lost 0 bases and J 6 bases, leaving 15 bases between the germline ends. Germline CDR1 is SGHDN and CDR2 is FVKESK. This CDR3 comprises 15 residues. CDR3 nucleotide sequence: TGTGCCAGCAGCCAAGATCTGGGCTCCACGACCGAGCAGTACTTC. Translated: CASSQDLGSTTEQYF.

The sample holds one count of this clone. The CDR3 loop reads CASSLEAANEKLFF. For the CDR3, the DNA is TGCGCCAGCAGCTTGGAAGCCGCTAATGAAAAACTGTTTTTT. The J gene is TRBJ1-4, the V gene TRBV5-1, with D hard to call. The V gene's germline CDR1 is SGHRS and CDR2 YFSETQ. This CDR3 contains 14 residues. The ends were cut back, 0 bases at V and 3 bases at J, with 6 bases in the middle.

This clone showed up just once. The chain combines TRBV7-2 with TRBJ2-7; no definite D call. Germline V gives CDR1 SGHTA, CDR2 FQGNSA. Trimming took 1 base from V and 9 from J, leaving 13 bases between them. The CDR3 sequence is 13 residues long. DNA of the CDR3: TGTGCCAGCAGCTTAGACGATAGGGTCGGGCAGTACTTC. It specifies CASSLDDRVGQYF.

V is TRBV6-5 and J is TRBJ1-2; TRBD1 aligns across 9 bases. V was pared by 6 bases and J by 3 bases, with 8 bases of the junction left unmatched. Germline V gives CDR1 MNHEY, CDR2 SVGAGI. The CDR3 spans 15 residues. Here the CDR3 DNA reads TGTGCCAGCAGATATAGGACAGGGGTGCACTATGGCTACACCTTC. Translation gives CASRYRTGVHYGYTF.

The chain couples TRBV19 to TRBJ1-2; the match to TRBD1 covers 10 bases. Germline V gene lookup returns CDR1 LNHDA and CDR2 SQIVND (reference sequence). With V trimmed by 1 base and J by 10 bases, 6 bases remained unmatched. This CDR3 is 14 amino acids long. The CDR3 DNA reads TGTGCCAGTAGTATAGGCCGGGACAGGGGTGTCTACACCTTC. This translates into CASSIGRDRGVYTF.

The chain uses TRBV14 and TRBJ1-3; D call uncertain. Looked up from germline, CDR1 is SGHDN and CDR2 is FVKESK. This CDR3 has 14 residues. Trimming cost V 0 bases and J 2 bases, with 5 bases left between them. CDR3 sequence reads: CASSQERTGNTIYF. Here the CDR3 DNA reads TGTGCCAGCAGCCAAGAGAGGACTGGAAACACCATATATTTT.

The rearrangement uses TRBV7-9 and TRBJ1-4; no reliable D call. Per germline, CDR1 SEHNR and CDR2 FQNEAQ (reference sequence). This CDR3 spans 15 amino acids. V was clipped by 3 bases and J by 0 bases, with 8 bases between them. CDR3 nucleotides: TGTGCCAGCAGCTTGGGTTCGACAACTAATGAAAAACTGTTTTTT. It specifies CASSLGSTTNEKLFF.

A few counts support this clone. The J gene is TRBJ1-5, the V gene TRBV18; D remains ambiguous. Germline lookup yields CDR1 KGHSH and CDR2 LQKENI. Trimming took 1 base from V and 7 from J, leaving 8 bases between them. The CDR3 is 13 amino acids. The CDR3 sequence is CASSPQGGQPQHF. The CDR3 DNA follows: TGTGCCAGCTCACCACAGGGTGGACAGCCCCAGCATTTT.